This TCR beta chain was obtained from a study of T cells of healthy individuals (dated by TCRdb to 2017 to 2018). Based on the germline V gene (reference sequence), the CDR1 and CDR2 sequences are DFQATT and SNEGSKA. Inclusive of the bounding cysteine and phenylalanine, the CDR3 is 15 residues long. The sequence is cut down to CDR3 DNA, 45 bases in frame from base 1. The germline V and J ends show losses of 3 bases and 1 base respectively, and no gene match explains 5 bases of the junction. This clonotype was seen repeatedly, ten times or more. This clone's antigen is unknown. No quality values exist for individual bases; no much larger clone is one base distant. The library was built by means of 5' RACE. Sequencing instrument: Illumina MiSeq. The raw public reads went through TCRdb reprocessing: fastp at Q25, MiXCR clone calling, in-frame beta chains kept. Each entry merges the rows of one CDR3 protein and shows their most common DNA and genes. Recorded for this sample are more than 85,000 distinct CDR3 sequences; approximately 18% of them occurred a single time. The top ten clones comprise about 6% of the sample.

The sequence came from a human donor in good health. The chain is encoded by TRBV20-1 joined to TRBJ2-1, and TRBD2 matches 8 of the central bases. The CDR3 corresponds to CSASSGGGSYNEQFF. The nucleotides are TGCAGTGCTAGCAGCGGGGGTGGGTCCTACAATGAGCAGTTCTTC.